The clone carrying this T cell receptor beta chain was counted many times. Its antigen is currently unknown. The data are from a study of regulatory T cells in long-lasting Graves disease. General study points: Sampling was limited to peripheral blood rather than thyroid tissue. Among the persistent patients, 2,500 to 3,000 public clonotypes were shared, more than the approximately 970 shared among new patients.

Time point specified: newly diagnosed GD, antithyroid drugs for less than 3 months. The TCR library was made from RNA that had been extracted from PBMCs in TRIzol. The CDR3 is 15 residues long. In germline, CDR1 is MDHEN, CDR2 SYDVKM. V was pared by 6 bases and J by 4 bases, with 18 bases between. The TCR beta library used iRepertoire HTBI primers with Arm-PCR amplification of CDR3. MiXCR was run by TCRdb on the multiplex PCR reads, yielding one entry per CDR3 protein. This table has 320,000 or so distinct CDR3 sequences, 18% appearing once. The chain links TRBV28 to TRBJ1-1, with D perhaps TRBD1 (6 bases). The TCR sequence derives from a female donor with Graves disease. The input for sequencing was peripheral blood mononuclear cells (PBMCs), taken at new diagnosis, from a patient treated with antithyroid drugs. The CDR3: CASRPITGFGTEAFF. CDR3 DNA: TGTGCCAGCAGGCCGATAACAGGGTTCGGCACTGAAGCTTTCTTT.